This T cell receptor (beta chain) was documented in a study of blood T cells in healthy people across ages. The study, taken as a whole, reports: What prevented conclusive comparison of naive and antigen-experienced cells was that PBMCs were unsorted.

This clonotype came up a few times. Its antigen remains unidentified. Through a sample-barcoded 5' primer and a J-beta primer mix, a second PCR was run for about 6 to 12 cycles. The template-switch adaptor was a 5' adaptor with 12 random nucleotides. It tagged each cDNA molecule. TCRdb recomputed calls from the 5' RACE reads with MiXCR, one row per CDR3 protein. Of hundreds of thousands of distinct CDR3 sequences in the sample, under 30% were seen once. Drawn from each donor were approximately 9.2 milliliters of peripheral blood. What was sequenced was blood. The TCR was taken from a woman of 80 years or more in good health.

CDR3 residues: CASSRTGTHQPQHF. The CDR3 DNA reads as TGTGCCAGCAGCAGGACAGGGACCCATCAGCCCCAGCATTTT. The chain combines TRBV11-2 with TRBJ1-5; the match to TRBD1 covers 8 bases. CDR1 SGHAT and CDR2 FQNNGV come from the germline V gene. The CDR3 extends over 14 amino acids. J gave up 5 bases and V 5 bases, and 5 bases lay outside the gene matches.